The T cell receptor (beta chain) under discussion was sequenced for a study of vaccination and CD4 T cells after COVID-19. This clonotype is labeled as medium-sized. Its antigen remains unidentified. Stated treatment: roughly 10-day PBMC culture with coronavirus spike peptide pools or control peptides (ViraFEST assay). The culture of 2 million or so PBMCs per well included 8.5 to 10 IU/ml IL-2 and 8.5 to 10 ug/ml peptide pools. An Oncomine TCR Beta short-read assay was used to sequence the DNA from cultured CD4+ T cells. TCRdb itself ran the PCR reads through MiXCR, one entry per CDR3 protein. Here the sample spans approximately 16,000 distinct CDR3 sequences, roughly 80% being singletons. Germline CDR1 and CDR2: DFQATT and SNEGSKA (reference sequence). V trimming: 6 bases; J trimming: 1 base; junction bases outside the gene matches: 14. CDR3 size: 16 residues.

The source was CD4+ T cells from blood, cultured in vitro, collected after SARS-CoV-2 vaccination. This receptor was identified in a human donor who received a COVID-19 vaccine. The V and J genes are TRBV20-1 and TRBJ1-1; 7 positions match TRBD1. The CDR3 coding sequence is TGCAGTGCCCATATCACAGGGGCGGATCGGAACACTGAAGCTTTCTTT. Its protein is CSAHITGADRNTEAFF.